The 3 T cell receptor beta chains listed next were all sequenced from one sample in a study of T cells in Graves' hyperthyroidism and ophthalmopathy. Template material for amplifying TCR beta CDR3 regions consisted of RNA transcripts. TCR CDR3 underwent first-round RT-PCR with the HTBI primer set. TCRdb called the multiplex PCR reads again in MiXCR, with one record for every CDR3 protein. The sample yields fewer than 700,000 distinct CDR3 sequences, 17% seen once. What was sequenced was blood. The receptors come from a woman between 18 and 29 years old with Graves' ophthalmopathy.

Ten or more counts support this clonotype. The chain recombines TRBV11-2 with TRBJ1-1; 8 nucleotides agree with TRBD1. This CDR3 has 14 residues. The germline V gene has CDR1 SGHAT and CDR2 FQNNGV. V was clipped by 5 bases and J by 3 bases; unmatched bases: 5. DNA for the CDR3: TGTGCCAGCAGCCAGACAGGGGAGTACACTGAAGCTTTCTTT. Its protein product is CASSQTGEYTEAFF. Full variable domain (rest looked up from reference TRBV11-2 and TRBJ1-1): EAGVAQSPRYKIIEKRQSVAFWCNPISGHATLYWYQQILGQGPKLLIQFQNNGVVDDSQLPKDRFSAERLKGVDSTLKIQPAKLEDSAVYLCASSQTGEYTEAFFGQGTRLTVV.

The chain couples TRBV7-9 to TRBJ2-1, with D perhaps assigned TRBD1 or TRBD2 (7 bases each). V was pared by 5 bases and J by 6 bases, with 14 bases between. The CDR3 runs 14 residues. The germline CDR1 and CDR2 sequences are SEHNR and FQNEAQ (reference sequence). CDR3 sequence (DNA): TGTGCCAGCAGCCAGGGGGGGCCCGGCAATGAGCAGTTCTTC. It encodes CASSQGGPGNEQFF.

This clonotype occurred a few times. This rearrangement joins TRBV6-1 to TRBJ1-6, with D possibly TRBD1 on 5 matching bases. Germline V gene sequence: CDR1 MNHNS, CDR2 SASEGT. Trimming left V 7 bases short and J 9 bases short, with 19 bases between. The CDR3 consists of 15 residues. CDR3 protein: CASIPKGSVGSPLHF. In nucleotides, the CDR3 is TGTGCCAGCATCCCAAAGGGGTCCGTTGGTTCACCCCTCCACTTT.